This record concerns one TCR beta chain sequence. The data were taken from a study of shared T cell receptors in the human thymus. Sequencing was performed with immunoSEQ multiplex PCR; in TCRdb, only in-frame clones are kept and a portion is missing. The sample carries hundreds of thousands of clones, roughly 88% recorded once. The same sample was also studied in work on human thymus T cells.

Specimen: thymocytes. This sequence was found in a boy younger than two with a congenital heart defect.

CDR3 bases: TGTGCCAGCAGCGCACCGGGACAGAGCTACGAGCAGTACTTC. Encoded protein: CASSAPGQSYEQYF. The chain combines TRBV5-4 with TRBJ2-5, with 7 bases identical to TRBD1. The J call is in doubt because the DNA end fits TRBJ2-7 better. CDR3 length equals 14 residues. Germline loops: CDR1 SGHNT, CDR2 YYREEE (reference sequence).